Sequencing of this T cell receptor beta chain was carried out in a study of response to subunit inactivated influenza vaccine. This clonotype has more than one count but fewer than ten. Each CDR3 protein gets one entry after TCRdb re-called the RT-PCR reads with MiXCR. The sample includes roughly 620,000 distinct CDR3 sequences, approximately 10% of them seen just once. The CDR3 extends over 16 amino acids. Deletions cut 4 bases from V and 4 bases from J, with 19 bases between. CDR1 SEHNR and CDR2 FQNEAQ come from the germline V gene (reference sequence). This same sample was also taken into another study, of T cells expressing NK-cell markers. That source notes: The TCR beta cDNA came from 5'RACE template switching with UMIs.

The rearrangement uses TRBV7-9 and TRBJ1-2; a weak D match, TRBD1 (5 bases). The material sequenced was PBMCs from blood, taken on the day of vaccination. The sequence was collected from a man aged 50 or older who received an inactivated influenza vaccine. The CDR3 is CASSSQVVRGAYGYTF. In DNA form, the CDR3 reads TGTGCCAGCAGCTCCCAAGTGGTTAGGGGTGCCTATGGCTACACCTTC. Full variable domain (outside the CDR3, taken from reference TRBV7-9 and TRBJ1-2): DTGVSQNPRHKITKRGQNVTFRCDPISEHNRLYWYRQTLGQGPEFLTYFQNEAQLEKSRLLSDRFSAERPKGSFSTLEIQRTEQGDSAMYLCASSSQVVRGAYGYTFGSGTRLTVV.